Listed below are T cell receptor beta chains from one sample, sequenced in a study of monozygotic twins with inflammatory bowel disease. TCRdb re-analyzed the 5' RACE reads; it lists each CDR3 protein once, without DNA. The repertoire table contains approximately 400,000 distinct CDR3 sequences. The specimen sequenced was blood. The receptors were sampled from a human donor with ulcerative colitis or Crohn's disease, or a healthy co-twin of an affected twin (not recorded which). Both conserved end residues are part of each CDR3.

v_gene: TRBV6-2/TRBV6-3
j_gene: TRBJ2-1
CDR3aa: CASSYSPSGGLYNEQFF

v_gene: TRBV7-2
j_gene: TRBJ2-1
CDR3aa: CASSLAGTFTPNEQFF

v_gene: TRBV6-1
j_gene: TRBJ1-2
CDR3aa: CASSEGRSYGYTF

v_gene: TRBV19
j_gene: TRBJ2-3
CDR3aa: CASTDLGQGGADTQYF

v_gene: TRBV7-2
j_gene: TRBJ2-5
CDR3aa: CASSLVTGARGETQYF

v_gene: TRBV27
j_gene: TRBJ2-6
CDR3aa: CASKRGNPGANVLTF

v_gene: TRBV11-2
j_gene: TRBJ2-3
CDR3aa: CASSFGYSTDTQYF

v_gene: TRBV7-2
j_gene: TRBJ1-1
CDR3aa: CASRIGNMNTEAFF

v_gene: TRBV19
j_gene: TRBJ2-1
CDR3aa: CASRGGSSYNEQFF

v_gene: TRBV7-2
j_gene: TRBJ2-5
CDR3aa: CASSFRRTGVGQETQYF

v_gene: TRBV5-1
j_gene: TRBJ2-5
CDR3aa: CASTLLAGGSQETQYF

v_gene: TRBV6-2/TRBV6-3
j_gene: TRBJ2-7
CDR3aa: CASSPPDRAPYEQYF

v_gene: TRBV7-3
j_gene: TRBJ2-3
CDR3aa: CASSLTGSTDTQYF

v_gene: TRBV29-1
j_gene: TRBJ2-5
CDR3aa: CSVRADRNQETQYF

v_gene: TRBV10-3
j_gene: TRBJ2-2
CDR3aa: CATGQYTGELFF

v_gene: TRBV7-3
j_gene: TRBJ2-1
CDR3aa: CASSLRDTLYNEQFF

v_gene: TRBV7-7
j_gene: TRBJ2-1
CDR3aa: CASSLTGGISSYNEQFF

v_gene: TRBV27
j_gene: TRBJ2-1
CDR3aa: CASSPERDSYNEQFF